This entry features one T cell receptor beta chain sequence. What it binds is unknown. These data are taken from a study of OX40 agonist ivuxolimab in advanced cancers. Study-wide context: Patients took ivuxolimab, an agonistic anti-OX40 (CD134) antibody. Two cutaneous melanoma patients and one hepatocellular carcinoma patient, three in all, had partial responses. The study, taken as a whole, reports: Still undetermined is the antigen specificity of the expanded peripheral T cells.

With baseline, cycle 4 day 1, and cycle 7 day 1 as timepoints, blood was sampled. Clones were read by immunoSEQ multiplex PCR, and TCRdb kept only the in-frame ones, dropping some. The repertoire includes 45,000 or so clones, about 90% of them detected once, and approximately 15% sits in the top ten. The V and J ends lost 3 bases and 6 bases respectively, with 15 bases between them. Germline CDR1 SGHTA, CDR2 FQGNSA. This CDR3 comprises 14 residues. Material: CD4+ or CD8+ T cells sorted from blood, obtained in a trial of the OX40 agonist ivuxolimab. The TCR comes from an adult with an advanced solid tumor such as melanoma, head and neck, liver or kidney cancer. The chain recombines TRBV7-2 with TRBJ2-7; no reliable D call. The CDR3 DNA reads TGTGCCAGCAGCTTTGAGTCTAGAGCTCCCGAGCAGTACTTC. It codes for CASSFESRAPEQYF.